The 31 T cell receptor beta chains below come from one sample, sequenced in a study of T cells in Graves' hyperthyroidism and ophthalmopathy (dated by TCRdb to about 2019). The library was built by means of multiplex PCR. Sequencer: Illumina HiSeq 2000. TCR beta CDR3 regions were amplified from RNA transcripts. For the first round of RT-PCR on the TCR CDR3, the HTBI primer set was used together with the Qiagen OneStep RT-PCR kit. In TCRdb, the public reads were trimmed at Q25 with fastp and aligned with MiXCR, with productive beta chains retained. All rows with the same CDR3 protein become a single entry with the most common DNA and genes. For this sample the table gives roughly 800,000 distinct CDR3 sequences, of which 38% were detected only once. In total, the top ten clones hold more than 7% of the sample. The sequenced material came from blood. These receptors originate from a man aged 18 to 29 with Graves' hyperthyroidism.

This clonotype occurred a few times. The genes are TRBV7-2 and TRBJ2-7; D ambiguous. Per the germline V gene, CDR1 is SGHTA and CDR2 is FQGNSA. The ends were cut back, 5 bases at V and 2 bases at J, with 10 bases in the middle. The CDR3 runs 13 residues. In DNA form, the CDR3 reads TGTGCCAGCAGCCCTCCGCAGGCCTACGAGCAGTACTTC. Translation: CASSPPQAYEQYF.

At least ten counts were recorded for this clonotype. The gene calls are TRBV20-1 and TRBJ2-7, with 8 bases fitting TRBD2. The V segment lost 3 bases and the J segment 2 bases; nucleotides outside the gene matches: 0. The CDR3 sequence is 12 residues long. Germline V gene lookup returns CDR1 DFQATT and CDR2 SNEGSKA (reference sequence). CDR3 bases: TGCAGTGCTAGCGGGAGGGCCTACGAGCAGTACTTC. It specifies CSASGRAYEQYF.

This clonotype has ten or more counts. This chain joins TRBV7-9 and TRBJ1-1, with D uncertain. The germline V and J ends were trimmed by 5 bases and 1 base, with 11 bases remaining between them. CDR1 and CDR2 from the germline V gene are SEHNR and FQNEAQ (reference sequence). The CDR3 sequence is 14 residues long. CDR3 region: CASSPGITNTEAFF. The CDR3, as DNA: TGTGCCAGCAGCCCGGGGATCACGAACACTGAAGCTTTCTTT.

About this clonotype itself: The final CDR3 position lacks the conserved phenylalanine or tryptophan, pointing to a likely read error. The DNA is omitted, as the CDR3 cannot be located on it reliably, and the CDR3 follows TCRdb's listing. This chain connects TRBV2 to TRBJ1-2; TRBD1, the table's D call, was not compared with the DNA. The germline V gene encodes CDR1 SNHLY and CDR2 FYNNEI. The CDR3 length is 11 residues, termini included. The CDR3 reads CASSLWGQAPS.

The chain employs TRBV6-2 or TRBV6-3 and TRBJ2-7; D gene unclear. CDR1 and CDR2 from the germline V gene are MNHEY and SVGEGT. The length of the CDR3 is 13 residues. V was shortened by 0 bases and J by 2 bases, with 5 bases between the two germline ends. The CDR3 is CASSYSIPYEQYF. CDR3 nucleotide sequence: TGTGCCAGCAGTTACTCGATTCCCTACGAGCAGTACTTC.

V usage is TRBV5-1 and J usage is TRBJ2-2; 7 positions agree with TRBD1. The length of the CDR3 is 15 residues. Trimming removed 1 base from V and 4 bases from J; junction bases left unmatched: 4. CDR1 is SGHRS, CDR2 YFSETQ, per germline. The CDR3 spells CASSLTGDGTGELFF. Here the CDR3 DNA reads TGCGCCAGCAGCTTGACAGGGGACGGCACCGGGGAGCTGTTTTTT.

J is TRBJ1-1 and V is TRBV20-1; D is undetermined. V lost 5 bases to trimming and J lost 6 bases, with 13 bases between them. This CDR3 spans 12 amino acids. Germline loops: CDR1 DFQATT, CDR2 SNEGSKA (reference sequence). CDR3 sequence reads: CSAGGQTAEAFF. Written as DNA, the CDR3 is TGCAGTGCTGGTGGCCAAACGGCTGAAGCTTTCTTT.

This chain uses TRBV5-1 with TRBJ2-7; a weak D match, TRBD2 (5 bases). The germline V gene encodes CDR1 SGHRS and CDR2 YFSETQ. This CDR3 has 15 residues. V gave up 2 bases and J gave up 3 bases, with 15 bases separating them. CDR3 sequence: CASSLVMAGLYEQYF. DNA for the CDR3: TGCGCCAGCAGCTTAGTTATGGCAGGACTCTACGAGCAGTACTTC.

This clonotype was counted many times. V gene TRBV12-3 or TRBV12-4 combines with J gene TRBJ1-4; D is unclear. V lost 5 bases and J 0 bases, leaving 7 bases between the germline ends. The length of the CDR3 is 14 residues. The DNA for the CDR3 is TGTGCCAGCAGTCCGGTCGCAACTAATGAAAAACTGTTTTTT. Residues: CASSPVATNEKLFF.

This clonotype was counted many times. J is TRBJ1-6 and V is TRBV7-8, with 9 bases that match TRBD1. This CDR3 contains 14 residues. Trimming at V came to 5 bases and at J to 9 bases, leaving 5 bases not matched to a gene. From germline, CDR1 is SGHVS and CDR2 FQNEAQ. CDR3 amino acids: CASSTDRGSSPLHF. The CDR3 DNA follows: TGTGCCAGCAGCACAGACAGGGGGTCTTCACCCCTCCACTTT. The full variable domain, in which reference TRBV7-8 and TRBJ1-6 provide the parts outside the CDR3, is GAGVSQSPRYKVAKRGQDVALRCDPISGHVSLFWYQQALGQGPEFLTYFQNEAQLDKSGLPSDRFFAERPEGSVSTLKIQRTQQEDSAVYLCASSTDRGSSPLHFGNGTRLTVT.

Turning to this clonotype: Compared with germline, one end of the junction differs, possibly owing to a read error. J is TRBJ1-2 and V is TRBV5-8; D is unresolved. This CDR3 region has 14 residues. Germline values: CDR1 SGHTS, CDR2 YDEGEE. The CDR3 region has the DNA TGCCCCAGCAGCCGTCCGGGCCCTCCGTATGGCTACACCTTC. It encodes CPSSRPGPPYGYTF.

This clonotype has a count of ten or more. V gene TRBV7-2 combines with J gene TRBJ2-7; D gene ambiguous. With 2 bases removed from V and 1 base from J, the gap between germline ends came to 9 bases. The germline CDR1 and CDR2 sequences are SGHTA and FQGNSA. The CDR3 spans 14 residues. In DNA, the CDR3 is TGTGCCAGCAGCTTAAGGTCAGCGTCCTACGAGCAGTACTTC. Translating it yields CASSLRSASYEQYF.

CDR3 DNA: TGTGCCAGCAGCTTAGTACGGGGTAACAACGAGCAGTACTTC. The encoded protein is CASSLVRGNNEQYF. This sequence joins TRBV7-9 and TRBJ2-7, with a tentative D call TRBD2 (5 bases). Trimming stripped 1 base from V and 5 bases from J, with 12 bases between. Germline values: CDR1 SEHNR, CDR2 FQNEAQ (reference sequence). There are 14 residues in the CDR3. The variable domain in full, with the rest retrieved from reference TRBV7-9 and TRBJ2-7, is DTGVSQNPRHKITKRGQNVTFRCDPISEHNRLYWYRQTLGQGPEFLTYFQNEAQLEKSRLLSDRFSAERPKGSFSTLEIQRTEQGDSAMYLCASSLVRGNNEQYFGPGTRLTVT.

This chain connects TRBV5-1 to TRBJ2-5, with 9 nucleotides matching TRBD2. Germline CDR1 and CDR2: SGHRS and YFSETQ. The ends lost 6 bases at V and 5 bases at J; junction bases unmatched: 8. The CDR3 has 14 residues. CDR3 bases: TGCGCCAGCACGGCTAGCGGGGCCCGGGAGACCCAGTACTTC. Its translation: CASTASGARETQYF.

This rearrangement joins TRBV7-2 to TRBJ1-1; D perhaps matches TRBD1 (5 bases). V lost 6 bases and J lost 0, with 8 bases in between. The CDR3 sequence is 13 residues long. From germline, CDR1 is SGHTA and CDR2 FQGNSA. The CDR3: CASRIQVNTEAFF. The CDR3, as DNA: TGTGCCAGCAGGATACAGGTGAACACTGAAGCTTTCTTT.

This clonotype was picked up many times. For the CDR3, the DNA is TGTGCCAGCTCCCCGGGACAGGGAACCGGCTACACCTTC. Its translation: CASSPGQGTGYTF. The chain links TRBV9 to TRBJ1-2, with 9 bases that match TRBD1. J was trimmed by 8 bases and V by 7 bases; bases with no gene match: 9. The CDR3 spans 13 residues. Germline assignment: CDR1 SGDLS and CDR2 YYNGEE. Full variable domain (missing parts from reference TRBV9 and TRBJ1-2): DSGVTQTPKHLITATGQRVTLRCSPRSGDLSVYWYQQSLDQGLQFLIQYYNGEERAKGNILERFSAQQFPDLHSELNLSSLELGDSALYFCASSPGQGTGYTFGSGTRLTVV.

This clonotype has a handful of counts. This chain connects TRBV6-5 to TRBJ2-5; 10 positions match TRBD1. V shed 0 bases and J 5 bases; nucleotides not matched to a gene: 3. CDR3 size: 15 residues. Germline values: CDR1 MNHEY, CDR2 SVGAGI. CDR3 DNA sequence: TGTGCCAGCAGTTACTCCCCGGACAGGGGGGAGACCCAGTACTTC. Its translation is CASSYSPDRGETQYF.

With respect to this clonotype: Compared with germline, one end of the junction differs, possibly owing to a read error. J is TRBJ1-1 and V is TRBV7-8; TRBD1 matches at 7 bases. Germline V lookup: CDR1 SGHVS, CDR2 FQNEAQ. The CDR3 extends over 19 amino acids. The CDR3 spells CASSLVSGRGRYVDTEAFF. The DNA of the CDR3 is TGCGCCAGCAGCCTTGTCTCAGGGAGGGGGCGATATGTGGACACTGAAGCTTTCTTT.

The rearrangement joins TRBV2 to TRBJ1-1; the D gene is possibly TRBD1 (5 bases). Germline V lookup: CDR1 SNHLY, CDR2 FYNNEI. Trimming removed 5 bases at V and 1 base at J, with 20 bases between. The length of the CDR3 is 17 residues. In DNA, the CDR3 is TGTGCCAGCAGTTACCGGATCCATAACCAGGGGAACACTGAAGCTTTCTTT. Translating gives CASSYRIHNQGNTEAFF. Variable domain in full (rest from reference TRBV2 and TRBJ1-1): EPEVTQTPSHQVTQMGQEVILRCVPISNHLYFYWYRQILGQKVEFLVSFYNNEISEKSEIFDDQFSVERPDGSNFTLKIRSTKLEDSAMYFCASSYRIHNQGNTEAFFGQGTRLTVV.

The V gene is TRBV13, the J gene TRBJ1-6; 9 bases map to TRBD1. The trim removed 1 base at V and 9 bases at J, leaving 4 bases unmatched. Germline V gene sequence: CDR1 PRHDT, CDR2 FYEKMQ (reference sequence). This CDR3 contains 15 residues. CDR3 loop: CASSLAQGAGSPLHF. In DNA form, the CDR3 reads TGTGCCAGCAGCTTAGCACAGGGGGCTGGTTCACCCCTCCACTTT.

V and J are TRBV15 and TRBJ1-5; the D gene is possibly TRBD1 (5 bases). The CDR3 spans 13 residues. Trimming removed 5 bases from V and 3 bases from J, with 8 bases in between. CDR1 LNHNV and CDR2 YYDKDF come from the germline V gene (reference sequence). This CDR3 reads CATSRGFNQPQHF. The CDR3 DNA is TGTGCCACCAGCCGGGGCTTCAATCAGCCCCAGCATTTT.

This clonotype was recorded at least ten times. The V call is TRBV25-1, the J call TRBJ2-5; D is undetermined. Germline V gene sequence: CDR1 MGHDK, CDR2 SYGVNS. CDR3 length equals 14 residues. The ends were cut back, 0 bases at V and 1 base at J, with 6 bases in the middle. The chain's CDR3 is CASSEYRAQETQYF. CDR3 bases: TGTGCCAGCAGTGAATATAGGGCCCAAGAGACCCAGTACTTC. The entire variable domain, with the rest obtained from reference TRBV25-1 and TRBJ2-5, is as follows: EADIYQTPRYLVIGTGKKITLECSQTMGHDKMYWYQQDPGMELHLIHYSYGVNSTEKGDLSSESTVSRIRTEHFPLTLESARPSHTSQYLCASSEYRAQETQYFGPGTRLLVL.

The sample holds a few counts of this clonotype. The J gene is TRBJ2-7, the V gene TRBV4-1; D gene ambiguous. CDR1 and CDR2 (germline): MGHRA, YSYEKL. CDR3 length equals 14 residues. Trimming left V 4 bases short and J 2 bases short, with 12 bases between. The CDR3 nucleotides are TGCGCCAGCAGCCCAGTTGTCCGTACCTACGAGCAGTACTTC. Protein: CASSPVVRTYEQYF.

This clonotype was counted once. The chain links TRBV25-1 to TRBJ1-1, with 10 bases matching TRBD1. The CDR3 spans 13 residues. V lost 9 bases and J lost 4; bases outside the gene matches: 5. The germline gives CDR1 MGHDK, CDR2 SYGVNS. CDR3 sequence: CASRTGGATEAFF. CDR3 bases: TGTGCCAGTAGGACAGGGGGGGCCACTGAAGCTTTCTTT.

The chain couples TRBV29-1 to TRBJ1-2; possibly TRBD1 for D (5 bases). Germline V gene sequence: CDR1 SQVTM, CDR2 ANQGSEA. CDR3 length equals 14 residues. The V end was cut by 8 bases, the J end by 6 bases, with 22 bases between. The CDR3 DNA reads as TGCAGCCAAGTTCAGACCCGGACACCGCATGGCTACACCTTC. Amino acid sequence: CSQVQTRTPHGYTF.

This clonotype was detected ten times or more. The chain is built from TRBV15 and TRBJ2-7; tentatively, D is TRBD1 (6 bases). Germline values: CDR1 LNHNV, CDR2 YYDKDF (reference sequence). The CDR3 spans 15 residues. V was cut by 0 bases and J by 6 bases, with 15 bases left in between. The CDR3 coding sequence is TGTGCCACCAGCAGAGATAGGAAACAGGGCGGCGAGCAGTACTTC. Translating it yields CATSRDRKQGGEQYF.

This clonotype appeared many times. The chain joins TRBV2 to TRBJ1-1; D not resolved. From germline, CDR1 is SNHLY and CDR2 FYNNEI. The CDR3 covers 14 residues. The V and J ends lost 10 bases and 0 bases respectively, with 15 bases between them. For the CDR3, the DNA is TGTGCCATAGCCCTGACAACCCTGAACACTGAAGCTTTCTTT. Amino acid sequence: CAIALTTLNTEAFF.

In its sample, this clonotype was seen a few times. The rearrangement joins TRBV7-3 to TRBJ1-1; D is unresolved. The CDR3 covers 14 residues. Trimming took off 6 bases at V and 0 bases at J, with 11 bases between the two ends. The V gene's germline CDR1 is SGHTA and CDR2 FQGTGA. The CDR3 DNA reads TGTGCCAGCAGATCGCAGCTAATGAACACTGAAGCTTTCTTT. It encodes CASRSQLMNTEAFF.

The CDR3 nucleotides read TGTGCCAGCACCGACTGGAGAGGCGGGCAGTATTACGGCTACACCTTC. Residues: CASTDWRGGQYYGYTF. The rearrangement uses TRBV3-1 and TRBJ1-2; D call uncertain. Germline V gene lookup returns CDR1 LGHDT and CDR2 YNNKEL (reference sequence). The CDR3 extends over 16 amino acids. Trimming took off 7 bases at V and 8 bases at J, with 26 bases between the two ends.

This rearrangement joins TRBV7-2 to TRBJ2-6; 7 bases agree with TRBD2. Losses at the gene ends were 5 bases for V and 0 bases for J; bases not matched to a gene: 10. This CDR3 has 18 residues. CDR1 is SGHTA and CDR2 is FQGNSA in the germline V gene. This CDR3 is CASSQTGGSYSGANVLTF. The CDR3 nucleotides read TGTGCCAGCAGCCAGACGGGGGGTTCCTACTCTGGGGCCAACGTCCTGACTTTC. The full variable domain, completed using reference TRBV7-2 and TRBJ2-6, is GAGVSQSPSNKVTEKGKDVELRCDPISGHTALYWYRQSLGQGLEFLIYFQGNSAPDKSGLPSDRFSAERTGGSVSTLTIQRTQQEDSAVYLCASSQTGGSYSGANVLTFGAGSRLTVL.

This clonotype has only a few counts. The chain uses TRBV7-4 and TRBJ2-2, with no clear D. CDR3 length: 15 amino acids. V lost 2 bases, J lost 1 base, and 8 bases lay in between. CDR1 SGHVT and CDR2 SQSDAQ come from the germline V gene. In nucleotides, the CDR3 is TGTGCCAGCAGCTTACCTCGAAAGAACACCGGGGAGCTGTTTTTT. Its protein is CASSLPRKNTGELFF.